This note documents a single T cell receptor (beta chain) sequence. The data derive from a study of blood T cell repertoires in COVID-19. Looking at the study overall: Samples of COVID-19 (acute and convalescent) were obtained from the United States, Italy and Spain.

Trimming took 7 bases from V and 7 from J, leaving 13 bases between them. Germline V gives CDR1 DFQATT, CDR2 SNEGSKA (reference sequence). The CDR3 runs 11 residues. Original processing methods: Nucleated cell counts were estimated from reference gene primer amplification. The repertoire was sequenced with immunoSEQ multiplex PCR; TCRdb's copy has only in-frame clones and lacks some. For V, J and clone size, that table is used; D and trimming come from the DNA. The data contain hundreds of thousands of clones, about 90% of them singletons. Specimen: peripheral blood. The chain uses TRBV20-1 and TRBJ1-2; D gene uncertain. The TCR was taken from a woman aged 18-29 years who had recovered from COVID-19. The CDR3 sequence is CSGLSPVGYTF. The CDR3 region has the DNA TGCAGTGGGCTTTCTCCCGTTGGCTACACCTTC.